A selection of T cell receptor beta chains follows, all from one sample in a study of blood T cells in healthy people across ages. TCRdb fed the 5' RACE reads into MiXCR, producing one record per CDR3 protein. The data show over 1.5 million distinct CDR3 sequences, less than 50% seen once. Sequenced input: blood. Source of these receptors: a woman between 35 and 50 years old in good health. CDR3s include the opening cysteine and the closing phenylalanine or tryptophan. The D gene is left open where the match is weak. Clone size is stated in some rows and not others, as once, few, many or a class when expanded.

V	size	J	D	CDR3	DNA
TRBV28	few	TRBJ2-7	TRBD2	CASSLVLRRASGGPGYEQYF	TGTGCCAGCAGTTTAGTTCTTCGGCGGGCTAGCGGGGGTCCCGGCTACGAGCAGTACTTC
TRBV10-1	-	TRBJ1-3	-	CASGDNTIYF	TGCGCCAGCGGGGACAACACCATATATTTT
TRBV4-1	-	TRBJ2-3	-	CASSHLSTDMQYF	TGCGCCAGCAGCCACCTTAGCACAGATATGCAGTATTTT
TRBV13	-	TRBJ2-1	TRBD1	CASAPGTGSYNEQFF	TGTGCCAGCGCCCCCGGGACAGGGTCCTACAATGAGCAGTTCTTC
TRBV5-1	-	TRBJ1-1	-	CASSVPGPIGTEAFF	TGCGCCAGCAGCGTCCCCGGGCCCATAGGCACTGAAGCTTTCTTT
TRBV7-8	-	TRBJ2-5	TRBD1	CASRLQGSGQETQYF	TGTGCCAGCAGGCTACAGGGGTCGGGGCAAGAGACCCAGTACTTC
TRBV4-3	-	TRBJ2-3	TRBD2	CASSQGGLVTGTQYF	TGCGCCAGCAGCCAAGGGGGACTAGTCACAGGTACGCAGTATTTT
TRBV7-2	few	TRBJ2-3	-	CASSFGPTGDTQYF	TGTGCCAGCAGCTTCGGCCCCACGGGAGATACGCAGTATTTT
TRBV5-1	once	TRBJ1-2	-	CASSFDWGAGDGYTF	TGCGCCAGCAGCTTTGATTGGGGGGCTGGAGATGGCTACACCTTC
TRBV7-2	-	TRBJ1-1	-	CASSLFGTEAFF	TGTGCCAGCAGTTTATTCGGTACTGAAGCTTTCTTT
TRBV2	-	TRBJ2-7	-	CASSGDTTRIYEQYF	TGTGCCAGCAGTGGTGACACGACCAGAATCTACGAGCAGTACTTC
TRBV6-5	few	TRBJ2-5	TRBD2	CASSTGTSSGNEQYF	TGTGCCAGCAGCACCGGGACTAGTAGCGGGAATGAGCAGTACTTC